The T cell receptor beta chain under discussion was sequenced for a study of beta chain features in type 1 diabetes. This clone appeared a single time. Its antigen is not identified. Study-level results: There was a moderate but significant shortening of TCRB CDR3s in all four CD4+ subsets of Type 1 diabetes patients.

Expressed TCRB transcripts were sequenced after all isolated RNA was converted to cDNA. TCRdb's table, derived via immunoSEQ multiplex PCR, lists solely in-frame clones and lacks some. The sample holds 250,000 or so clones, 25% to 35% seen once. CDR1 and CDR2 from the germline V gene are SNHLY and FYNNEI. V lost 2 bases and J 2 bases, leaving 7 bases between the germline ends. CDR3 length: 14 amino acids. A single heparinised blood sample, averaging approximately 100 mL, was obtained per donor. Markers CD45RO/CCR7/CD25/CD127/CD95/CD27 served to sort CD4+ naive, central memory, regulatory and stem cell-like memory cells.

The sequence derives from a man aged 25-40 years in good health. The genes are TRBV2 and TRBJ1-3; D is unresolved. The sequencing input was central memory CD4+ T cells from blood. CDR3 sequence (DNA): TGTGCCAGCAGTGAAAGGCTAGCTGGAAACACCATATATTTT. Residues: CASSERLAGNTIYF.